This T cell receptor beta chain was profiled in a study of Ad26.COV2.S vaccination and SARS-CoV-2 variants. Overall study: Donor participated within the Ad26.COV2.S arm of the COV1001 trial. Doses of Ad26.COV2.S were injected into muscle once or twice, 56 days apart. Study observations and caveats: Breadth, reportedly substantial, characterized the spike-specific CD8+ and CD4+ T cell responses after vaccination. Recipients of vaccine and of placebo showed similar breadth of their non-spike TCR repertoires.

On this clone itself: Its antigen is unknown.

Specified treatment: around 19 received Ad26.COV2.S at low or high dose, single or two shots; about 5 received placebo; per-sample allocation not given. Sampling occurred on day 63 after the first vaccine or placebo injection. Germline values: CDR1 SGHRS, CDR2 YFSETQ. This CDR3 has 16 amino acids. V dropped 2 bases and J dropped 4; count of bases not matched to a gene: 3. Profiled with immunoSEQ multiplex PCR; TCRdb holds only in-frame clones, not every one. The profile covers 300,000 to 400,000 clones, with 87% appearing a single time and around 3.5% taken by the ten largest. The specimen was peripheral blood, collected in a trial of Ad26.COV2.S vaccine versus placebo. The rearrangement links TRBV5-1 to TRBJ2-1, with TRBD2 matching 13 bases. This clonotype was obtained from a person aged 18-60 years who received the Ad26.COV2.S COVID-19 vaccine or a placebo. The CDR3 loop reads CASSLRTSGSYNEQFF. CDR3 DNA: TGCGCCAGCAGCTTAAGGACTAGCGGGAGTTACAATGAGCAGTTCTTC. Together with reference TRBV5-1 and TRBJ2-1, the CDR3 gives the full variable domain: KAGVTQTPRYLIKTRGQQVTLSCSPISGHRSVSWYQQTPGQGLQFLFEYFSETQRNKGNFPGRFSGRQFSNSRSEMNVSTLELGDSALYLCASSLRTSGSYNEQFFGPGTRLTVL.